Reported below is one TCR beta chain. Its matching antigen is unknown. Trimming cost V 5 bases and J 8 bases; bases outside gene matches: 7. The CDR3 totals 15 residues. Germline V gene sequence: CDR1 SGHTA, CDR2 FQGNSA. The data originate from a study of T-cell memory formation after mild COVID-19. Study background: In these data, TCR clusters were largely donor specific. Study-level findings and limits: Shrinking CD4+ clones were chiefly CM and EM; CD8+ ones were chiefly EMRA. Cross-reactive memory appears to have joined, as suggested by some responding clones showing up in pre-infection memory.

TCRdb fed the 5' RACE reads into MiXCR, producing one record per CDR3 protein. This sample yields roughly 150,000 distinct CDR3 sequences, of which over 10% are seen a single time; roughly 3.3% belongs to the top ten. The gene calls are TRBV7-2 and TRBJ2-1, with TRBD2 matching over 12 bases. Specimen: PBMCs or a T cell subset sorted from them (not recorded which). The receptor comes from a man between 18 and 29 years old who had mild COVID-19 (a few samples of this study predate the infection). Cell type and time point are not known. The CDR3 loop reads CASSPTLAGGHEQFF. CDR3 nucleotides: TGTGCCAGCAGCCCTACACTAGCGGGGGGCCATGAGCAGTTCTTC.